This T cell receptor beta chain derives from a study of T cell repertoires in cytomegalovirus infection. Study at large: In public TCR beta signatures, there were indications of both CMV infection and matching HLA type.

TCRdb fed the reads into MiXCR, producing one record per CDR3 protein. This repertoire shows fewer than 250,000 distinct CDR3 sequences, roughly an eighth found once; its top ten account for about 1.5%. To note about this clonotype: Antigen: not known.

The germline V gene encodes CDR1 MDHEN and CDR2 SYDVKM. This CDR3 region has 12 residues. Study-level findings and limits: In two of eight donors, the top clonotype was HLA-C-restricted CMV-specific. Cumulated frequencies of public TCR beta families served to identify carriers of CMV plus the relevant HLA.

This receptor was identified in a human donor in good health (CMV status not recorded). Some clones in this sample may be carry-over from other donors' samples. J is TRBJ1-1 and V is TRBV28, with unresolved D. The sequencing sample was made of PBMCs. CDR3 sequence reads: CVTHQVRTEAFF. The DNA for the CDR3 is TGTGTCACCCACCAAGTACGTACTGAAGCTTTCTTT.